These 16 T cell receptor beta chains were sequenced from one sample in a study of T cell repertoires in cytomegalovirus infection (dated by TCRdb to the late 2010s). What the treatment or condition label conveys for this sample: in vitro stimulation with specific CMV peptide epitopes to enrich CMV-specific T cells. Which antigens these TCRs recognize remains unknown. The sequencer was an Illumina HiSeq 1500. TCRdb's own reprocessing of the public reads used fastp at Q25 and MiXCR and kept productive beta chains. Here each entry gathers all rows of one CDR3 protein and keeps the most common genes and DNA. For this sample the table gives tens of thousands of distinct CDR3 sequences, of which roughly a quarter were detected only once. The top ten clones comprise roughly 50% of the sample. The source was CD8+ T cells from cultured PBMCs, collected from culture after CMV antigen stimulation. The receptors were gathered from a human donor in good health (CMV status not recorded). Some clones in this sample may be carry-over from other donors' samples.

This clonotype was detected a few times. The rearrangement joins TRBV4-1 to TRBJ2-7, with a weak D call TRBD2 (6 bases). V was pared by 0 bases and J by 3 bases, with 9 bases between. This CDR3 is built from 14 residues. From germline, CDR1 is MGHRA and CDR2 YSYEKL. The CDR3 loop reads CASSQDSGFYEQYF. As DNA, the CDR3 is TGCGCCAGCAGCCAAGATAGCGGCTTCTACGAGCAGTACTTC.

V and J are TRBV10-3 and TRBJ2-1; 7 bases agree with TRBD2. Germline V CDR1 and CDR2: ENHRY, SYGVKD. The CDR3 runs to 15 residues. V lost 6 bases, J lost 3 bases, and 8 bases stayed unmatched. The CDR3 reads CAISRSGADYNEQFF. CDR3 coding DNA: TGTGCCATCAGCCGGAGCGGGGCAGACTACAATGAGCAGTTCTTC.

The chain carries TRBV30 and TRBJ1-5; 9 positions agree with TRBD1. The CDR3 consists of 15 residues. Trimming removed 3 bases from V and 6 bases from J; junction bases left unmatched: 9. Germline CDR1 and CDR2: GTSNPN and SVGIG (reference sequence). In DNA, the CDR3 is TGTGCCTGGAGCAGGACAGGGGTTCTCACTCAGCCCCAGCATTTT. It codes for CAWSRTGVLTQPQHF.

The gene calls are TRBV6-2 or TRBV6-3 and TRBJ1-2, with unresolved D. Germline V gene data show CDR1 as MNHEY and CDR2 as SVGEGT. The CDR3 runs to 13 residues. Trimming pared 10 bases from V and 4 bases from J, leaving 16 bases between. This chain's CDR3 is CATRWQVAYGYTF. The CDR3 coding sequence is TGTGCCACCCGGTGGCAGGTCGCCTATGGCTACACCTTC.

The chain is built from TRBV3-1 and TRBJ2-7; TRBD2 matches 12 bases. Germline CDR1 is LGHDT and CDR2 is YNNKEL (reference sequence). The CDR3 spans 14 residues. V lost 5 bases, J lost 7 bases, and 6 bases stayed unmatched. The CDR3 DNA reads as TGTGCCAGCAGCTCTAGCGGGGGGGCCTGGGAGCAGTACTTC. Translating gives CASSSSGGAWEQYF.

This clonotype has ten or more counts. The chain recombines TRBV7-9 with TRBJ1-1; no clear D gene. CDR1 is SEHNR, CDR2 FQNEAQ, per germline (reference sequence). V was pared by 5 bases and J by 8 bases, with 9 bases between. This CDR3 contains 11 residues. The CDR3 here is CASSPANEAFF. The CDR3 nucleotides read TGTGCCAGCAGCCCAGCAAACGAAGCTTTCTTT.

This clonotype has more than one count but fewer than ten. The chain combines TRBV6-2 or TRBV6-3 with TRBJ1-5; 9 bases are shared with TRBD1. Germline V gene sequence: CDR1 MNHEY, CDR2 SVGEGT. The CDR3 is 15 residues long. V lost 7 bases to trimming and J lost 4 bases; unmatched junction nucleotides: 8. CDR3 coding DNA: TGTGCCAGCAACCCGGAGGGACAGGGTAATCAGCCCCAGCATTTT. Encoded protein: CASNPEGQGNQPQHF.

This clonotype was detected only a few times. CDR3 protein: CASSTKAPQHF. CDR3 coding DNA: TGTGCCAGCAGTACTAAGGCACCCCAGCATTTT. This rearrangement joins TRBV6-4 to TRBJ1-5; D is unclear. The CDR3 extends over 11 amino acids. The germline V gene encodes CDR1 MRHNA and CDR2 SNTAGT. V was trimmed by 5 bases and J by 10 bases, leaving 9 bases between them.

The chain carries TRBV30 and TRBJ2-2; D possibly corresponds to TRBD2 (5 bases). Germline V CDR1 and CDR2: GTSNPN, SVGIG (reference sequence). The CDR3 is made up of 14 amino acids. V dropped 1 base and J dropped 7 bases, with 13 bases sitting between them. CDR3 DNA: TGTGCCTGGAGTGAGCTCGCCGGGGTCGGGGAGCTGTTTTTT. This gives the protein CAWSELAGVGELFF.

This clonotype was seen once. Sequence at one end of the junction differs from germline and may be a read error. V is TRBV7-9 and J is TRBJ2-1, with 9 bases aligning to TRBD1. CDR1 is SEHNR and CDR2 is FQNEAQ in the germline V gene (reference sequence). This CDR3 is built from 18 residues. CDR3 sequence (DNA): TGTGCCAGCAGACAACCGTCTGGACAGGGGTCATCCTACAATGAGCGGTTCTTC. Its protein product is CASRQPSGQGSSYNERFF.

This clonotype was recorded many times. V gene TRBV7-2 combines with J gene TRBJ1-2, with D unclear. The CDR3 totals 14 residues. Germline V gene data show CDR1 as SGHTA and CDR2 as FQGNSA. Trimming removed 2 bases at V and 0 bases at J, with 7 bases between. The CDR3 coding sequence is TGTGCCAGCAGCTTAACGTCGGCTAACTATGGCTACACCTTC. This codes for CASSLTSANYGYTF.

This clonotype was counted once. The rearrangement uses TRBV9 and TRBJ2-7; D is undetermined. Trimming stripped 4 bases from V and 5 bases from J, with 13 bases between. The CDR3 is 13 amino acids. The V gene's germline CDR1 is SGDLS and CDR2 YYNGEE. Here the CDR3 reads CASSPPSPNEQYF. The CDR3 nucleotides read TGTGCCAGCAGCCCCCCCTCCCCGAACGAGCAGTACTTC.

This clonotype was detected only a few times. The J gene is TRBJ2-7, the V gene TRBV4-1, with D maybe TRBD1 (8 bases). The CDR3 is 15 residues long. Germline CDR1 is MGHRA and CDR2 is YSYEKL. Trimming removed 3 bases at V and 4 bases at J, with 16 bases between. In DNA form, the CDR3 reads TGCGCCAGCAGCCAGGAAACAGGGGGGGAATACGAGCAGTACTTC. Translated: CASSQETGGEYEQYF.

This clonotype has ten or more counts. The chain employs TRBV11-3 and TRBJ1-6, with TRBD1 matching 7 bases. V dropped 2 bases and J dropped 7; count of bases not matched to a gene: 5. The CDR3 is made up of 15 amino acids. Germline CDR1 and CDR2: SGHNT and YENEEA. This chain's CDR3 is CASSLSGQRNSPLHF. CDR3 coding DNA: TGTGCCAGCAGCTTATCGGGACAGCGAAATTCACCCCTCCACTTT. Supplemented by reference TRBV11-3 and TRBJ1-6, the full variable domain reads EAGVVQSPRYKIIEKKQPVAFWCNPISGHNTLYWYLQNLGQGPELLIRYENEEAVDDSQLPKDRFSAERLKGVDSTLKIQPAELGDSAVYLCASSLSGQRNSPLHFGNGTRLTVT.

The chain employs TRBV27 and TRBJ1-2, with TRBD1 matching over 10 bases. V was pared by 5 bases and J by 6 bases, with 6 bases of the junction left unmatched. CDR1 and CDR2 (germline): MNHEY, SMNVEV (reference sequence). This CDR3 has 14 amino acids. The CDR3: CASSLDRGRDGYTF. CDR3 sequence (DNA): TGTGCCAGCAGTCTTGACAGGGGGCGAGATGGCTACACCTTC.

This clonotype was detected many times. The V gene is TRBV6-4, the J gene TRBJ2-1; D uncertain. The CDR3 has 15 amino acids. CDR1 is MRHNA, CDR2 SNTAGT, per germline. The V end lost 2 bases, the J end lost 4 bases, and 12 bases lay between the germline ends. DNA of the CDR3: TGTGCCAGCAGTGACGAGCGCGCCCCGTACAATGAGCAGTTCTTC. Protein: CASSDERAPYNEQFF.